Following are 30 T cell receptor beta chains from one sample sequenced in a study of T cells expressing NK-cell markers. After re-calling the 5' RACE reads, TCRdb lists one entry per CDR3 protein, DNA absent. In all, the sample yields about 300,000 distinct CDR3 sequences. The sample was blood T cells: a sorted CD56 or NKG2C T cell subset, CD4+ or CD8+ T cells, or bulk PBMC T cells (not recorded which). The receptors stem from a woman between 18 and 70 years old in good health.

The chain links TRBV12-3 or TRBV12-4 to TRBJ2-6. CDR3 length: 14 residues. The CDR3 loop reads CASSLFSGANVLTF.

This rearrangement joins TRBV6-1 to TRBJ2-3; the TCRdb D gene call, TRBD1, has no DNA to confirm it. Germline V gene lookup returns CDR1 MNHNS and CDR2 SASEGT. The CDR3 is 14 residues long. This chain's CDR3 is CATTARLPGDTQYF.

The chain couples TRBV9 to TRBJ1-1; with no DNA, the TCRdb D assignment of TRBD1 cannot be verified. Germline assignment: CDR1 SGDLS and CDR2 YYNGEE. The CDR3 totals 15 residues. This chain's CDR3 is CASSVTGTGNTEAFF.

V is TRBV6-5 and J is TRBJ2-6. The CDR3 has 15 amino acids. Germline values: CDR1 MNHEY, CDR2 SVGAGI. The CDR3 protein is CASSWRSPGANVLTF.

The V gene is TRBV7-2, the J gene TRBJ2-4. CDR3 length: 16 amino acids. CDR1 is SGHTA, CDR2 FQGNSA, per germline. The CDR3 loop reads CASSLGLAVAKNIQYF. The full variable domain, in which reference TRBV7-2 and TRBJ2-4 provide the parts outside the CDR3, is GAGVSQSPSNKVTEKGKDVELRCDPISGHTALYWYRQSLGQGLEFLIYFQGNSAPDKSGLPSDRFSAERTGGSVSTLTIQRTQQEDSAVYLCASSLGLAVAKNIQYFGAGTRLSVL.

V is TRBV5-1 and J is TRBJ2-7. CDR1 is SGHRS, CDR2 YFSETQ, per germline. The CDR3 sequence is 15 residues long. The CDR3 sequence is CASSLEPGGTYEQYF.

The chain has TRBV20-1 and TRBJ2-2; with no DNA, the TCRdb D assignment of TRBD2 cannot be verified. This CDR3 has 17 amino acids. Germline loops: CDR1 DFQATT, CDR2 SNEGSKA (reference sequence). CDR3 protein: CSARGRLALTGPGELFF.

The chain combines TRBV5-1 with TRBJ2-1; TCRdb returns TRBD1, unconfirmable since there is no DNA. This CDR3 spans 14 amino acids. Germline assignment: CDR1 SGHRS and CDR2 YFSETQ. The CDR3 reads CASSLGTGYNEQFF.

V usage is TRBV10-2 and J usage is TRBJ2-6. The CDR3 consists of 13 residues. Germline loops: CDR1 WSHSY, CDR2 SAAADI. The CDR3 sequence is CASMVAGANVLTF.

The chain links TRBV9 to TRBJ2-7; the D gene TCRdb calls, TRBD2, cannot be checked with no DNA. Per germline, CDR1 SGDLS and CDR2 YYNGEE. The CDR3 extends over 14 amino acids. The CDR3 loop is CASSVTAGSVEQYF. Full variable domain (rest looked up from reference TRBV9 and TRBJ2-7): DSGVTQTPKHLITATGQRVTLRCSPRSGDLSVYWYQQSLDQGLQFLIQYYNGEERAKGNILERFSAQQFPDLHSELNLSSLELGDSALYFCASSVTAGSVEQYFGPGTRLTVT.

The chain is built from TRBV6-1 and TRBJ2-5. The length of the CDR3 is 15 residues. Germline CDR1 reads MNHNS; CDR2 reads SASEGT. The CDR3 reads CASPRGGGNQETQYF.

This chain uses TRBV7-6 with TRBJ1-4; TCRdb gives TRBD1 as the D gene, but with no DNA this cannot be confirmed. Per germline, CDR1 SGHVS and CDR2 FNYEAQ. This CDR3 is 16 amino acids long. The CDR3 region is CASSLTSGVGNEKLFF.

The V and J genes are TRBV19 and TRBJ2-1; TCRdb's D call of TRBD1 is untestable without DNA. CDR3 size: 14 residues. Germline CDR1 reads LNHDA; CDR2 reads SQIVND (reference sequence). The CDR3: CASSSGGSYNEQFF.

The rearrangement uses TRBV20-1 and TRBJ1-5; TCRdb returns TRBD1, unconfirmable since there is no DNA. CDR1 and CDR2 (germline): DFQATT, SNEGSKA (reference sequence). There are 15 residues in the CDR3. The CDR3 loop is CSAPDRDYSNQPQHF.

This sequence joins TRBV20-1 and TRBJ2-1; the TRBD2 assignment by TCRdb is unverifiable without DNA. Germline V gene lookup returns CDR1 DFQATT and CDR2 SNEGSKA (reference sequence). CDR3 size: 14 residues. The CDR3 sequence is CSAPAGRFYNEQFF.

This sequence joins TRBV6-2 or TRBV6-3 and TRBJ2-7; the TCRdb call, TRBD2, lacks DNA for checking. The CDR3 is 14 residues long. The germline V gene encodes CDR1 MNHEY and CDR2 SVGEGT. The CDR3 sequence: CASNLAGGPVEQYF.

The chain links TRBV12-3 or TRBV12-4 to TRBJ2-3. CDR3 size: 12 residues. The CDR3 is CASTANQRTQCF.

The chain joins TRBV20-1 to TRBJ2-3. The CDR3 extends over 13 amino acids. Germline values: CDR1 DFQATT, CDR2 SNEGSKA (reference sequence). The chain's CDR3 is CSARRKSTDTQYF.

This rearrangement joins TRBV12-3 or TRBV12-4 to TRBJ2-3; the TCRdb call, TRBD1, lacks DNA for checking. CDR3 length equals 15 residues. CDR3 residues: CASSVEGALADTQYF.

This chain uses TRBV4-2 with TRBJ1-2; TCRdb's D call, TRBD1, is unchecked because there is no DNA. The CDR3 spans 14 residues. The germline CDR1 and CDR2 sequences are LGHNA and YNFKEQ. CDR3 sequence: CASSSQQGMRGYTF.

The genes are TRBV7-9 and TRBJ2-5; TCRdb lists TRBD1, though no DNA is available to test this call. CDR1 is SEHNR, CDR2 FQNEAQ, per germline (reference sequence). The CDR3 loop spans 13 amino acids. The chain's CDR3 is CASSPPGSETQYF. The variable domain in full, with the rest retrieved from reference TRBV7-9 and TRBJ2-5, is DTGVSQNPRHKITKRGQNVTFRCDPISEHNRLYWYRQTLGQGPEFLTYFQNEAQLEKSRLLSDRFSAERPKGSFSTLEIQRTEQGDSAMYLCASSPPGSETQYFGPGTRLLVL.

The chain uses TRBV28 and TRBJ2-5. The CDR3 loop spans 13 amino acids. Germline CDR1 reads MDHEN; CDR2 reads SYDVKM. CDR3 sequence reads: CASSLPYQETQYF.

The V call is TRBV5-4, the J call TRBJ2-1; the TCRdb D gene call, TRBD1, has no DNA to confirm it. The CDR3 has 17 residues. Germline V gives CDR1 SGHNT, CDR2 YYREEE (reference sequence). The CDR3 region is CASSPTGDTYSYNEQFF.

The chain links TRBV21-1 to TRBJ2-3; TCRdb selects TRBD2, and the lack of DNA leaves this call unchecked. TRBV21-1 is assigned pseudogene status. CDR3 length: 19 amino acids. The CDR3: CASSKGDPGTSGSTDTQYF.

The V and J genes are TRBV2 and TRBJ2-7; without DNA, the TCRdb call of TRBD1 cannot be checked. This CDR3 contains 20 residues. The V gene's germline CDR1 is SNHLY and CDR2 FYNNEI. The CDR3: CASSVFPPPITGLNSYEQYF.

The chain is built from TRBV5-4 and TRBJ2-5. CDR3 size: 12 residues. Germline V gives CDR1 SGHNT, CDR2 YYREEE (reference sequence). The CDR3 region is CASSSLLETQYF.

This chain joins TRBV6-2 or TRBV6-3 and TRBJ1-2. Germline assignment: CDR1 MNHEY and CDR2 SVGEGT. The CDR3 is 14 residues long. Here the CDR3 reads CASSYSERAAGYTF.

This chain uses TRBV6-6 with TRBJ2-7. The CDR3 loop spans 11 amino acids. Germline V gives CDR1 MNHNY, CDR2 SVGAGI (reference sequence). This CDR3 is CASSYAYEQYF.

The CDR3: CASSLGTVVGNTIYF. This chain joins TRBV7-2 and TRBJ1-3; without DNA, the TCRdb call of TRBD1 cannot be checked. Germline CDR1 is SGHTA and CDR2 is FQGNSA. The CDR3 contains 15 residues.

The chain joins TRBV29-1 to TRBJ2-7; TCRdb's D call, TRBD2, is unchecked because there is no DNA. The germline gives CDR1 SQVTM, CDR2 ANQGSEA. The CDR3 runs 12 residues. CDR3: CSAQRETYEQYF.